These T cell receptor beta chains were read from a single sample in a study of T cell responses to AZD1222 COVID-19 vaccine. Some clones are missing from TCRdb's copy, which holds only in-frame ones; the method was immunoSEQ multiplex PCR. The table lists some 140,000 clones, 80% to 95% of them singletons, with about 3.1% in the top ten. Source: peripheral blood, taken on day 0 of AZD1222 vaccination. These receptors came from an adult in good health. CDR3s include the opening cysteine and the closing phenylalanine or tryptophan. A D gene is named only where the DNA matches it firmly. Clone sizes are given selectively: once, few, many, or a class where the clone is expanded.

cdr3_aa: CASTSSNEQFF; cdr3_nt: TGTGCCAGCACCTCTAGCAACGAGCAGTTCTTC; clone_size: .; d_call: .; j_call: TRBJ2-1; v_call: TRBV28
cdr3_aa: CASSPWTGGYEQYF; cdr3_nt: TGCGCCAGCAGCCCCTGGACAGGGGGCTACGAGCAGTACTTC; clone_size: .; d_call: TRBD1; j_call: TRBJ2-7; v_call: TRBV5-1
cdr3_aa: CASSVSQWGYNDSPLHF; cdr3_nt: TGTGCCAGCAGTGTTTCCCAATGGGGATATAATGATTCACCCCTCCACTTT; clone_size: .; d_call: .; j_call: TRBJ1-6; v_call: TRBV25-1
cdr3_aa: CASSSEREHNEQFF; cdr3_nt: TGTGCCAGCAGCTCAGAGCGGGAGCACAATGAGCAGTTCTTC; clone_size: .; d_call: TRBD2; j_call: TRBJ2-1; v_call: TRBV6-2/TRBV6-3
cdr3_aa: CASSTGFSGNTIYF; cdr3_nt: TGTGCCAGCAGTACAGGGTTCTCTGGAAACACCATATATTTT; clone_size: .; d_call: .; j_call: TRBJ1-3; v_call: TRBV6-5
cdr3_aa: CASSERPAKYF; cdr3_nt: TGTGCCAGCAGTGAAAGGCCAGCGAAGTACTTC; clone_size: once; d_call: .; j_call: TRBJ2-7; v_call: TRBV6-1
cdr3_aa: CASSRTGGISNQPQHF; cdr3_nt: TGTGCCAGCAGCAGAACAGGGGGCATAAGCAATCAGCCCCAGCATTTT; clone_size: .; d_call: .; j_call: TRBJ1-5; v_call: TRBV21-1
cdr3_aa: CASSPGTRTGNTIYF; cdr3_nt: TGTGCCAGTAGTCCTGGGACACGGACTGGAAACACCATATATTTT; clone_size: once; d_call: .; j_call: TRBJ1-3; v_call: TRBV19
cdr3_aa: CASSKVLSGANVLTF; cdr3_nt: TGTGCCAGTAGCAAAGTGCTCTCTGGGGCCAACGTCCTGACTTTC; clone_size: .; d_call: .; j_call: TRBJ2-6; v_call: TRBV19
cdr3_aa: CASNLNNEQFF; cdr3_nt: TGTGCCAGCAACCTCAACAATGAGCAGTTCTTC; clone_size: .; d_call: .; j_call: TRBJ2-1; v_call: TRBV28
cdr3_aa: CASRTSGRYNEQFF; cdr3_nt: TGTGCCAGTCGGACTAGCGGGAGGTACAATGAGCAGTTCTTC; clone_size: .; d_call: TRBD2; j_call: TRBJ2-1; v_call: TRBV19
cdr3_aa: CASSFHRAPAQDTQYF; cdr3_nt: TGTGCCAGCAGTTTTCATCGGGCCCCGGCACAAGATACGCAGTATTTT; clone_size: .; d_call: .; j_call: TRBJ2-3; v_call: TRBV28
cdr3_aa: CASSLGGRPPGEQYF; cdr3_nt: TGTGCCAGCAGCTTGGGTGGACGGCCTCCTGGCGAGCAGTACTTC; clone_size: .; d_call: .; j_call: TRBJ2-7; v_call: TRBV5-4
cdr3_aa: CASISGRLPYGELFF; cdr3_nt: TGTGCCAGCATTTCCGGCCGACTCCCCTACGGGGAGCTGTTTTTT; clone_size: few; d_call: .; j_call: TRBJ2-2; v_call: TRBV6-6
cdr3_aa: CASSQGSGTKNTGELFF; cdr3_nt: TGTGCCAGCAGCCAAGGGTCCGGGACTAAGAACACCGGGGAGCTGTTTTTT; clone_size: .; d_call: TRBD2; j_call: TRBJ2-2; v_call: TRBV3-1/TRBV3-2
cdr3_aa: CASTQEGNQHF; cdr3_nt: TGTGCCAGTACCCAAGAGGGCAACCAGCATTTT; clone_size: .; d_call: .; j_call: TRBJ1-5; v_call: TRBV19
cdr3_aa: CASSPRTGNGYTF; cdr3_nt: TGTGCCAGCAGTCCACGGACAGGGAACGGCTACACCTTC; clone_size: once; d_call: TRBD1; j_call: TRBJ1-2; v_call: TRBV27
cdr3_aa: CASSLPARGSYNEQFF; cdr3_nt: TGTGCCAGCAGTTTGCCCGCGCGAGGGTCGTACAATGAGCAGTTCTTC; clone_size: .; d_call: .; j_call: TRBJ2-1; v_call: TRBV28
cdr3_aa: CASSEAGSYEQYF; cdr3_nt: TGTGCCAGCAGTGAAGCGGGGAGCTACGAGCAGTACTTC; clone_size: .; d_call: .; j_call: TRBJ2-7; v_call: TRBV6-1
cdr3_aa: CASSQSDSPLHF; cdr3_nt: TGTGCCAGCAGCCAGAGCGATTCACCCCTCCACTTT; clone_size: once; d_call: .; j_call: TRBJ1-6; v_call: TRBV3-1/TRBV3-2
cdr3_aa: CASSYSTRGHYSGANVLTF; cdr3_nt: TGTGCCAGCAGTTACTCGACCCGGGGACACTACTCTGGGGCCAACGTCCTGACTTTC; clone_size: .; d_call: .; j_call: TRBJ2-6; v_call: TRBV6-2/TRBV6-3
cdr3_aa: CASRDRSTEAFF; cdr3_nt: TGTGCCAGCAGGGACAGATCCACTGAAGCTTTCTTT; clone_size: few; d_call: .; j_call: TRBJ1-1; v_call: TRBV6-5
cdr3_aa: CASSVRHSGSGYNEQFF; cdr3_nt: TGTGCCAGCAGCGTAAGACATAGCGGGTCGGGCTACAATGAGCAGTTCTTC; clone_size: once; d_call: TRBD2; j_call: TRBJ2-1; v_call: TRBV9
cdr3_aa: CATSGRYNEQFF; cdr3_nt: TGTGCCACCAGTGGCAGATACAATGAGCAGTTCTTC; clone_size: .; d_call: .; j_call: TRBJ2-1; v_call: TRBV24-1
cdr3_aa: CASRLQVQGSYEQYF; cdr3_nt: TGTGCCAGCAGGCTGCAGGTACAGGGGTCGTACGAGCAGTACTTC; clone_size: .; d_call: TRBD1; j_call: TRBJ2-7; v_call: TRBV2
cdr3_aa: CSVDKGINTEAFF; cdr3_nt: TGCAGCGTCGACAAAGGGATCAACACTGAAGCTTTCTTT; clone_size: .; d_call: .; j_call: TRBJ1-1; v_call: TRBV29-1
cdr3_aa: CASSYTSGRETQYF; cdr3_nt: TGCGCCAGCAGCTACACTAGCGGGAGGGAGACCCAGTACTTC; clone_size: .; d_call: TRBD2; j_call: TRBJ2-5; v_call: TRBV5-1
cdr3_aa: CASRLTGSAEAFF; cdr3_nt: TGTGCCAGTCGCCTCACAGGGTCCGCTGAAGCTTTCTTT; clone_size: .; d_call: .; j_call: TRBJ1-1; v_call: TRBV27
cdr3_aa: CASSHQWGAGPYGYTF; cdr3_nt: TGCGCCAGCAGCCACCAGTGGGGAGCGGGGCCCTATGGCTACACCTTC; clone_size: .; d_call: .; j_call: TRBJ1-2; v_call: TRBV4-1
cdr3_aa: CAVVFSGLNTEAFF; cdr3_nt: TGCGCCGTGGTATTTTCGGGCCTGAACACTGAAGCTTTCTTT; clone_size: .; d_call: .; j_call: TRBJ1-1; v_call: TRBV10-2
cdr3_aa: CASSVAGEGTQYF; cdr3_nt: TGTGCCAGCAGCGTTGCGGGAGAGGGGACCCAGTACTTC; clone_size: .; d_call: TRBD2; j_call: TRBJ2-5; v_call: TRBV9
cdr3_aa: CASSVGQGGGGTEAFF; cdr3_nt: TGCGCCAGCAGCGTGGGACAGGGAGGTGGTGGCACTGAAGCTTTCTTT; clone_size: .; d_call: TRBD1; j_call: TRBJ1-1; v_call: TRBV5-1
cdr3_aa: CASSGRQGAHQPQHF; cdr3_nt: TGTGCCAGCAGCGGTAGACAGGGGGCACACCAGCCCCAGCATTTT; clone_size: .; d_call: TRBD1; j_call: TRBJ1-5; v_call: TRBV5-6
cdr3_aa: CASIGTAFFNQPQHF; cdr3_nt: TGTGCCAGTATAGGGACAGCCTTCTTTAATCAGCCCCAGCATTTT; clone_size: .; d_call: TRBD1; j_call: TRBJ1-5; v_call: TRBV19
cdr3_aa: CATRGLGNYGYTF; cdr3_nt: TGTGCCACCAGGGGGCTGGGTAACTATGGCTACACCTTC; clone_size: .; d_call: TRBD1; j_call: TRBJ1-2; v_call: TRBV27
cdr3_aa: CASSSWDSVAGDTQYF; cdr3_nt: TGTGCCAGCAGCTCGTGGGACAGCGTGGCGGGAGATACGCAGTATTTT; clone_size: few; d_call: TRBD1; j_call: TRBJ2-3; v_call: TRBV7-9
cdr3_aa: CASSTRDTQYF; cdr3_nt: TGTGCCAGCAGCACTAGAGACACGCAGTATTTT; clone_size: .; d_call: .; j_call: TRBJ2-3; v_call: TRBV7-2
cdr3_aa: CASSLWANTEAFF; cdr3_nt: TGTGCCAGCAGCCTCTGGGCGAACACTGAAGCTTTCTTT; clone_size: .; d_call: .; j_call: TRBJ1-1; v_call: TRBV6-2/TRBV6-3
cdr3_aa: CASSIWGETQYF; cdr3_nt: TGTGCCAGTAGTATTTGGGGAGAGACCCAGTACTTC; clone_size: .; d_call: .; j_call: TRBJ2-5; v_call: TRBV19
cdr3_aa: CASSTKGTSGGDYEQYF; cdr3_nt: TGTGCCAGCAGTACTAAAGGGACTAGCGGGGGAGACTACGAGCAGTACTTC; clone_size: .; d_call: TRBD2; j_call: TRBJ2-7; v_call: TRBV6-2/TRBV6-3
cdr3_aa: CASSLGGINQPQHF; cdr3_nt: TGTGCCAGCAGTTTGGGGGGGATCAATCAGCCCCAGCATTTT; clone_size: .; d_call: .; j_call: TRBJ1-5; v_call: TRBV28
cdr3_aa: CASSSLARRGSPLHF; cdr3_nt: TGTGCCAGCAGCTCCCTGGCCCGGAGAGGCTCACCCCTCCACTTT; clone_size: few; d_call: .; j_call: TRBJ1-6; v_call: TRBV7-6
cdr3_aa: CASSRTGDPGNTIYF; cdr3_nt: TGTGCCAGCAGCCGCACAGGGGACCCTGGAAACACCATATATTTT; clone_size: .; d_call: TRBD1; j_call: TRBJ1-3; v_call: TRBV6-5